This T cell receptor beta chain stems from a study of cytomegalovirus exposure and HLA in healthy donors. V was cut by 2 bases and J by 2 bases, with 11 bases left in between. The CDR3 loop spans 14 amino acids. Per germline, CDR1 SGHRS and CDR2 YFSETQ. With 60 Vbeta and 13 Jbeta primers, the PCR was carried out. The protocol was immunoSEQ multiplex PCR, while the TCRdb copy is restricted to in-frame clones and leaves out a portion. In the table there are fewer than 120,000 clones, 60% to 85% of which are singletons. The sequenced sample consisted of PBMCs. The chain recombines TRBV5-1 with TRBJ2-7, with a possible D match to TRBD1 (6 bases). The receptor was isolated from an older woman in good health and CMV-seropositive. CDR3 residues: CASSFGQQTYEQYF. CDR3 coding DNA: TGCGCCAGCAGCTTCGGACAGCAGACCTACGAGCAGTACTTC. The full variable domain, rest sourced from reference TRBV5-1 and TRBJ2-7, is KAGVTQTPRYLIKTRGQQVTLSCSPISGHRSVSWYQQTPGQGLQFLFEYFSETQRNKGNFPGRFSGRQFSNSRSEMNVSTLELGDSALYLCASSFGQQTYEQYFGPGTRLTVT.